The 14 T cell receptor beta chains presented below share a single source sample, sequenced in a study of naive and memory T cell subsets. Study-wide findings and caveats: A few larger clonotypes appeared in naive repertoires, especially CD8, possibly memory cells re-expressing CD45RA.

These receptors have no known antigen. The beta constant-region primer was an equimolar mix of two oligonucleotides covering TRBC1 and TRBC2. The ligated cDNA underwent four PCR rounds using SP2 and nested alpha and beta constant-region primers. Each CDR3 protein gets one entry after TCRdb re-called the UMI-ligation and nested PCR reads with MiXCR. The sample consists of fewer than 150,000 distinct CDR3 sequences, approximately 18% of them appearing once. The sequenced sample consisted of naive CD8+ T cells from blood. The receptors were sampled from a human donor in good health.

This chain uses TRBV10-3 with TRBJ2-7; maybe TRBD1 (5 bases). The ends were cut back, 4 bases at V and 5 bases at J, with 15 bases in the middle. The CDR3 length is 14 residues. CDR1 and CDR2 (germline): ENHRY, SYGVKD. The CDR3 DNA follows: TGTGCCATCAGTGTGAGGCAGGGTTACGACGAGCAGTACTTC. It encodes CAISVRQGYDEQYF.

The J gene is TRBJ2-7, the V gene TRBV10-3; a possible D gene is TRBD2 (5 bases). The V end was cut by 10 bases, the J end by 3 bases, with 10 bases between. Germline V gene data show CDR1 as ENHRY and CDR2 as SYGVKD. This CDR3 has 11 amino acids. CDR3 nucleotides: TGTGCCACTAAGGACTTCTACGAGCAGTACTTC. It specifies CATKDFYEQYF.

This clonotype was detected only a few times. V is TRBV15 and J is TRBJ2-2; D is possibly TRBD1 (6 bases). Between the trimmed V and J ends, which lost 3 bases and 5 bases, there was a span of 13 bases. The CDR3 loop spans 15 amino acids. The germline V gene has CDR1 LNHNV and CDR2 YYDKDF (reference sequence). CDR3 in amino acids: CATSSSGALTGELFF. In nucleotides, the CDR3 is TGTGCCACCAGCAGCTCAGGGGCGTTAACCGGGGAGCTGTTTTTT.

This clonotype was detected many times. The rearrangement uses TRBV7-9 and TRBJ2-5, with TRBD2 as a possible D gene (6 bases). Germline CDR1 reads SEHNR; CDR2 reads FQNEAQ (reference sequence). V was cut by 5 bases and J by 2 bases, with 18 bases left in between. CDR3 size: 16 residues. The CDR3: CASSPQVWGEQETQYF. The CDR3, as DNA: TGTGCCAGCAGCCCCCAGGTCTGGGGGGAACAAGAGACCCAGTACTTC. Supplemented by reference TRBV7-9 and TRBJ2-5, the full variable domain reads DTGVSQNPRHKITKRGQNVTFRCDPISEHNRLYWYRQTLGQGPEFLTYFQNEAQLEKSRLLSDRFSAERPKGSFSTLEIQRTEQGDSAMYLCASSPQVWGEQETQYFGPGTRLLVL.

CDR3 loop: CASSDRGAERQYF. In nucleotides, the CDR3 is TGCGCCAGCAGCGATAGGGGCGCCGAGCGGCAGTACTTC. The chain joins TRBV5-1 to TRBJ2-7, with D tentatively TRBD1 (5 bases). The CDR3 contains 13 residues. V was pared by 4 bases and J by 9 bases, with 17 bases between. Germline CDR1 is SGHRS and CDR2 is YFSETQ. The complete variable domain, with remaining parts taken from reference TRBV5-1 and TRBJ2-7, reads KAGVTQTPRYLIKTRGQQVTLSCSPISGHRSVSWYQQTPGQGLQFLFEYFSETQRNKGNFPGRFSGRQFSNSRSEMNVSTLELGDSALYLCASSDRGAERQYFGPGTRLTVT.

The rearrangement links TRBV5-1 to TRBJ1-1; D perhaps matches TRBD1 (6 bases). CDR1 SGHRS and CDR2 YFSETQ come from the germline V gene. The CDR3 is 12 amino acids. Trimming stripped 1 base from V and 8 bases from J, with 9 bases between. CDR3 nucleotide sequence: TGCGCCAGCAGCTTGCGGGGGCAGGAAGCTTTCTTT. Encoded protein: CASSLRGQEAFF.

This clonotype was detected a few times. At one end the junction does not follow the germline gene, possibly because of a read error. The rearrangement uses TRBV14 and TRBJ1-1; D possibly corresponds to TRBD1 (5 bases). The CDR3 has 12 amino acids. Germline values: CDR1 SGHDN, CDR2 FVKESK. The CDR3 sequence is CASSQWGTQAFF. CDR3 nucleotides: TGTGCCAGCAGCCAGTGGGGCACTCAAGCTTTCTTT.

This chain uses TRBV10-3 with TRBJ2-3; D is perhaps TRBD2 (5 bases). CDR1 and CDR2 (germline): ENHRY, SYGVKD. V was pared by 2 bases and J by 1 base, with 13 bases between. This CDR3 is 16 amino acids long. The CDR3 DNA reads as TGTGCCATCAGTGAGAGGAGCGGTGAGGGCACAGATACGCAGTATTTT. Protein: CAISERSGEGTDTQYF.

This clonotype was detected a few times. The rearrangement uses TRBV28 and TRBJ2-7; perhaps D is TRBD1 or TRBD2 (6 bases each). The CDR3 is 15 amino acids. The germline V and J ends were trimmed by 2 bases and 1 base, with 12 bases remaining between them. The germline CDR1 and CDR2 sequences are MDHEN and SYDVKM. The CDR3 coding sequence is TGTGCCAGCAGTTTAAACAGGGAGGAGTCCTACGAGCAGTACTTC. This codes for CASSLNREESYEQYF.

The chain uses TRBV4-3 and TRBJ2-1; 9 bases line up with TRBD2. Germline values: CDR1 LGHNA, CDR2 YSLEER. The length of the CDR3 is 15 residues. V shed 0 bases, J shed 4 bases, and the junction held 1 base outside the gene matches. The CDR3 here is CASSQDLAGYNEQFF. CDR3 nucleotide sequence: TGCGCCAGCAGCCAAGATCTAGCGGGATACAATGAGCAGTTCTTC.

The chain employs TRBV28 and TRBJ1-1; D gene unclear. CDR3 length: 12 residues. The ends were cut back, 5 bases at V and 3 bases at J, with 7 bases in the middle. In germline, CDR1 is MDHEN, CDR2 SYDVKM. The CDR3 coding sequence is TGTGCCAGCAGTGAAGTCGACACTGAAGCTTTCTTT. This codes for CASSEVDTEAFF.

This chain joins TRBV6-6 and TRBJ2-1; a possible D gene is TRBD1 (6 bases). The CDR3 spans 15 residues. Trimming pared 5 bases from V and 5 bases from J, leaving 16 bases between. Germline-derived CDR1 and CDR2 are MNHNY and SVGAGI (reference sequence). In DNA form, the CDR3 reads TGTGCCAGCAGTAGGTGGAACAGGGAAAACAATGAGCAGTTCTTC. This gives the protein CASSRWNRENNEQFF.

The V gene is TRBV25-1, the J gene TRBJ2-5; 8 bases line up with TRBD1. This CDR3 contains 13 residues. J lost 1 base, V lost 7 bases, and 2 bases had no gene match. Germline CDR1 reads MGHDK; CDR2 reads SYGVNS. Written as DNA, the CDR3 is TGTGCCAGCAACACAGGGGGCCAAGAGACCCAGTACTTC. As protein: CASNTGGQETQYF.

This clonotype was counted between two and nine times. V is TRBV29-1 and J is TRBJ2-2, with 11 bases identical to TRBD2. The CDR3 spans 17 residues. With 1 base clipped from V and 2 bases from J, the junction kept 6 bases outside the gene matches. CDR1 and CDR2 from the germline V gene are SQVTM and ANQGSEA. The CDR3 coding sequence is TGCAGCGTTGAAGTTTGGGGGACTAGCGGTAACACCGGGGAGCTGTTTTTT. Its translation: CSVEVWGTSGNTGELFF.